This T cell receptor beta chain came from a study of T cell responses to AZD1222 COVID-19 vaccine. Whole-study context: Pooled samples include second doses given at about 4 or 12 weeks. Study-wide results and limits: Donors skewed white British and female; clonal diversity was possibly underestimated. With dominance at 160-218 and 743-854, vaccine-associated CD4 TCRs spanned spike. Seropositive status at baseline applied to only five or six AZD1222 recipients.

Concerning this clone: The antigen is unknown.

The method was immunoSEQ multiplex PCR; TCRdb's version includes in-frame clones alone and lacks a portion of them. Among just over 65,000 clones listed, about 88% were seen once. V dropped 4 bases and J dropped 6; count of bases not matched to a gene: 14. CDR1 and CDR2 from the germline V gene are SGHNT and YYREEE (reference sequence). CDR3 length: 16 amino acids. This sample comprised peripheral blood, obtained on day 0 of AZD1222 vaccination. The sequence derives from an adult in good health. The V gene is TRBV5-4, the J gene TRBJ2-3; 7 bases are shared with TRBD1. This chain's CDR3 is CASSNGQDRVGDTQYF. CDR3 bases: TGTGCCAGCAGCAACGGACAAGACAGGGTAGGGGATACGCAGTATTTT.